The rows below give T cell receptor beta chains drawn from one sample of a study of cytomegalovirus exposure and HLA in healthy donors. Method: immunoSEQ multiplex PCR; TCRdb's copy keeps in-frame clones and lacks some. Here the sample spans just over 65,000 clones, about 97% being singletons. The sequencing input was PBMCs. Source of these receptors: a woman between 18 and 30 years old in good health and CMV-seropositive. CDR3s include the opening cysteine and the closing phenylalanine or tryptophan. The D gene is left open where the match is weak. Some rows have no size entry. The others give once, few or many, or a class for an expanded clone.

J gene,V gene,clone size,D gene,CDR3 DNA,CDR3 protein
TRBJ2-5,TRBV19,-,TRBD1,TGTGCCAGTGGGACAGGGTGGGGAGAGACCCAGTACTTC,CASGTGWGETQYF
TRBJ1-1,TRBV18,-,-,TGTGCCAGCTCACCAAGGGAGAGCATGAACACTGAAGCTTTCTTT,CASSPRESMNTEAFF
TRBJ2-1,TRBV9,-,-,TGTGCCAGCAGCTTCTCCCAGGGGGGTGAGCAGTTCTTC,CASSFSQGGEQFF
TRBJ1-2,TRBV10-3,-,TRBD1,TGTGCCATCACGGACAGGGGTTATGGCTACACCTTC,CAITDRGYGYTF
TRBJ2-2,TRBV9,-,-,TGTGCCTCGCAGAGGAGGGCCGGGGAGCTGTTTTTT,CASQRRAGELFF
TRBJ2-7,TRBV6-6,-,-,TGTGCCAGCAGTTACGAGACTATCGGCGAGCAGTACTTC,CASSYETIGEQYF
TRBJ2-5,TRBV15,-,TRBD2,TGTGCCACCAGCAGAGATTCGCTAGCGGGAGAAGGGGAGACCCAGTACTTC,CATSRDSLAGEGETQYF
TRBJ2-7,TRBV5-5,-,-,TGTGCCAGCAGCACAGGCTTCTTTGGTGCGGAAGAGCAGTACTTC,CASSTGFFGAEEQYF
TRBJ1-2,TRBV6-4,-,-,TGTGCCAGCAGTGACGGGGGGGGACACTATGGCTACACCTTC,CASSDGGGHYGYTF
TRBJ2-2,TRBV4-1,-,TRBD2,TGCGCCAGCAGTTACGGACTAGCGGGGGCTACCGGGGAGCTGTTTTTT,CASSYGLAGATGELFF
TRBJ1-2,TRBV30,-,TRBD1,TGTGCCTGGAACAGCCCAGGGGGAGGCTACACCTTC,CAWNSPGGGYTF
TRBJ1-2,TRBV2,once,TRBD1,TGTGCCAGCAGTGAGGTCCAGGGGGCGCTTGGTTATGGCTACACCTTC,CASSEVQGALGYGYTF
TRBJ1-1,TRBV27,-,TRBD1,TGTGCCAGAATCGGACAGGGCCGAGGTGGTGAAGCTTTCTTT,CARIGQGRGGEAFF
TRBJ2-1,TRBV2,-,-,TGTGCCAGCAATATGGACTCCAACAATGAGCAGTTCTTC,CASNMDSNNEQFF
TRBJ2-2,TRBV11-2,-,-,TGTGCCAGCAGCTTAGGTCAGGGGATACACACCGGGGAGCTGTTTTTT,CASSLGQGIHTGELFF
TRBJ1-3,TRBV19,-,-,TGTGCCAGTACCTCTACTGGTGGAAACACCATATATTTT,CASTSTGGNTIYF
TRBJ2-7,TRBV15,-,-,TGTGCCACCAGCAGAGATTCCGGCTACGAGCAGTACTTC,CATSRDSGYEQYF
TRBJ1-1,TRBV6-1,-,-,TGTGCCAGCAGTGAGTTCCCCGGCGGGGCGAAGGTGAACACTGAAGCTTTCTTT,CASSEFPGGAKVNTEAFF
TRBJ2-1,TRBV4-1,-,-,TGCGCCAGCAGCCGGGCAGCGGGCCCGAACAATGAGCAGTTCTTC,CASSRAAGPNNEQFF
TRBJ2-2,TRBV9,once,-,TGTGCCAGCAGGGGCCAGGGGGGCACCGGGGAGCTGTTTTTT,CASRGQGGTGELFF
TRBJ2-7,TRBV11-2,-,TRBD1,TGTGCCAGCAGCTTAGACACAGGGGGCTTCTACGAGCAGTACTTC,CASSLDTGGFYEQYF
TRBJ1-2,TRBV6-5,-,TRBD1,TGTGCCAGCACCGACAGGGATGACTATGGCTACACCTTC,CASTDRDDYGYTF
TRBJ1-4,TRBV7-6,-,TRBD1,TGTGCCAGCAGCTCCGGGACAGGGGCTGAAAAACTGTTTTTT,CASSSGTGAEKLFF
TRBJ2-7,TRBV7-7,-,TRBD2,TGTGCTAGCAGCTTAGTGGCGGGAGTCGAGCAGTACTTC,CASSLVAGVEQYF
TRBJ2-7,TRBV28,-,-,TGTGCCAGCAGTTTCAGGGCCGAGCAGTACTTC,CASSFRAEQYF
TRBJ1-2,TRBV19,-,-,TGTGCCAGTAGTGCAGGTATTTCCTATGGCTACACCTTC,CASSAGISYGYTF
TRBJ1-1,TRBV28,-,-,TGTGCCAGCAGGTTGGGGGGAACTGAAGCTTTCTTT,CASRLGGTEAFF
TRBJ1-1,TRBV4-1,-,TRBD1,TGCGCCAGCAGATCTTCCAGGGGGGAGGCTGAAGCTTTCTTT,CASRSSRGEAEAFF
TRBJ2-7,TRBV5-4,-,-,TGTGCCAGCAGCCCACAGCTTGGGACCGGGAGAGGCGAGCAGTACTTC,CASSPQLGTGRGEQYF
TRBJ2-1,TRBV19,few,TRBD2,TGTGCCAGTAGTACCCTAACTAGCGCCCCAGGCGAGCAGTTCTTC,CASSTLTSAPGEQFF
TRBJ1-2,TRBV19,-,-,TGTGCCAGTACCAGGACTGACGTTAACTATGGCTACACCTTC,CASTRTDVNYGYTF
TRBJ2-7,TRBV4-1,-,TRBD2,TGCGCCAGCAGCCCCAGGGGGACTAGCGCCTCCTACGAGCAGTACTTC,CASSPRGTSASYEQYF
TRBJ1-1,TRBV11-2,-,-,TGTGCCAGCAGCTTAGGGCCTGAAGCTTTCTTT,CASSLGPEAFF
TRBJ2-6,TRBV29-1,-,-,TGCAGCGTTGTAGCTGGGGCCAACGTCCTGACTTTC,CSVVAGANVLTF
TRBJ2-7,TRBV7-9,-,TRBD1,TGTGCCAGCAGCTTAGGGGACAGAATCAACGAGCAGTACTTC,CASSLGDRINEQYF
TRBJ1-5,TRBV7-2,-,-,TGTGCCAGCAGCCCAGCCCCCCCCATCGGGACCCAGCATTTT,CASSPAPPIGTQHF
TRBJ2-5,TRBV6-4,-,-,TGTGCCAGCAGTGTTGATAGCGGACAAGAGACCCAGTACTTC,CASSVDSGQETQYF
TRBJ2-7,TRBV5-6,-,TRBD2,TGTGCCAGCAGCTTGGGCAGGGCGCGGGAGCTCTCCTACGAGCAGTACTTC,CASSLGRARELSYEQYF
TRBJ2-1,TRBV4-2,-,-,TGTGCCAGCAGCACTTCCGCTAGTGAAAAGTTCTTC,CASSTSASEKFF
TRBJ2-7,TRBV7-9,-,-,TGTGCCAGCACCGGTGAGGGCAAGCCCTACGAGCAGTACTTC,CASTGEGKPYEQYF